Included here is one T cell receptor (beta chain) sequence, with context. This record belongs to a study of blood T cell repertoires in COVID-19. Overall study context: From the United States, Italy and Spain came samples of acute and convalescent COVID-19. PBMCs, B-cell-depleted T cells, or T cells provided the cDNA or gDNA that made up the material.

J gave up 4 bases and V 5 bases, and 9 bases lay outside the gene matches. The CDR3 loop spans 16 amino acids. The germline CDR1 and CDR2 sequences are MDHEN and SYDVKM. Study processing details: For nucleated cells, counts were estimated from reference gene primer amplification. TCRdb's copy holds only in-frame clones and misses some; the assay was immunoSEQ multiplex PCR. That table furnishes V, J and clone size, whereas the DNA furnished D and trimming. The sample records about 270,000 clones, 86% being singletons. V is TRBV28 and J is TRBJ2-1, with 9 bases lining up with TRBD1. Sequenced input: peripheral blood. The sequence derives from a woman of 80 years or more with COVID-19, enrolled during active disease. CDR3 amino acids: CASSIHGQGRYNEQFF. The CDR3, as DNA: TGTGCCAGCAGTATCCACGGACAGGGGAGATACAATGAGCAGTTCTTC.